This T cell receptor (beta chain) is drawn from a study of regulatory T cells in long-lasting Graves disease. Study in general: Over 5 years on antithyroid drugs plus positive TSH receptor antibodies marked Graves' disease as persistent. Study-level results: When disease was persistent, TRBV28, TRBJ1-2 and TRBJ2-5 were the favored segments.

Described time point: persistent/refractory GD, antithyroid drugs over 5 years with positive TRAb. The authors made the TCR library using RNA they extracted from PBMCs. American Thyroid Association guidelines served as the basis for diagnosing Graves' disease. This clonotype was counted between two and nine times. Its cognate antigen is unknown. Sequencing libraries for TCR beta were prepared with iRepertoire HTBI primers and Arm-PCR of CDR3 regions. Each CDR3 protein is one row after TCRdb ran MiXCR on the multiplex PCR reads. Among about 660,000 distinct CDR3 sequences listed, approximately 31% were seen once. The CDR3 extends over 12 amino acids. The V end was cut by 5 bases, the J end by 0 bases, with 4 bases between. Germline CDR1 and CDR2: LNHNV and YYDKDF (reference sequence).

The clonotype originates from a female donor with Graves disease. V usage is TRBV15 and J usage is TRBJ2-5; D remains unclear. The starting material was peripheral blood mononuclear cells (PBMCs), obtained when the disease was refractory, from a patient treated with antithyroid drugs. For the CDR3, the DNA is TGTGCCACCAGCGAGGACCAAGAGACCCAGTACTTC. It codes for CATSEDQETQYF.